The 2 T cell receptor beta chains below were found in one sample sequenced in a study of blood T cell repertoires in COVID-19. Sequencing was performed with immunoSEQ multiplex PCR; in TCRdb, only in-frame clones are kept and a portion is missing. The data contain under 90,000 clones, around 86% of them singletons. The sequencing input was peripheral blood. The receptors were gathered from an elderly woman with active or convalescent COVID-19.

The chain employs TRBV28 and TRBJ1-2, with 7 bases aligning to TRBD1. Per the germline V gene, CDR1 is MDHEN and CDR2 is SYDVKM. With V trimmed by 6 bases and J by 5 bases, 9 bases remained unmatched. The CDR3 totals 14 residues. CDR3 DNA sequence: TGTGCCAGCAGAACGACAGGGAAGAGTTATGGCTACACCTTC. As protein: CASRTTGKSYGYTF.

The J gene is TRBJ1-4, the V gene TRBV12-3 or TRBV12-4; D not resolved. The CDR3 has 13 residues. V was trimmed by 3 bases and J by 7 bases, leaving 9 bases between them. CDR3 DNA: TGTGCCAGCAGTTTCGAGCGGGGTGAAAAACTGTTTTTT. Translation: CASSFERGEKLFF.